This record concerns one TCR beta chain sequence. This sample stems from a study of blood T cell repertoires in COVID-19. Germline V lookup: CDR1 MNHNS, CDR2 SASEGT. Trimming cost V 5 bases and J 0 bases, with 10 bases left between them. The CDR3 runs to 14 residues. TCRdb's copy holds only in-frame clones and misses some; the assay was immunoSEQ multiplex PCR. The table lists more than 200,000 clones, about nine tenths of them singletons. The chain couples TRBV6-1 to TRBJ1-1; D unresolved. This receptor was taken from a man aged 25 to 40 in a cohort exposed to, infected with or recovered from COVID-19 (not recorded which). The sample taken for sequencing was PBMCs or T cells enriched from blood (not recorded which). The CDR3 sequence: CASSSTTMNTEAFF. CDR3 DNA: TGTGCCAGCAGTTCCACTACTATGAACACTGAAGCTTTCTTT.